This paragraph covers one TCR beta chain sequence. Its antigen is not identified. The data were obtained in a study of cytomegalovirus exposure and HLA in healthy donors. Overall study results and limits: The study recorded 150 to 200 TCR beta chains that were cytomegalovirus-associated. CMV antigen specificity of a few CMV-associated chains was confirmed in vitro. Most TCR sequences showed up rarely, but some public TCRs showed up in many donors.

The donors were part of the validation cohort, which consisted of roughly 120 subjects and was separate from the first cohort of 666 subjects. Germline V gene sequence: CDR1 SGHRS, CDR2 YFSETQ. This CDR3 spans 16 amino acids. J was trimmed by 2 bases and V by 4 bases; bases with no gene match: 3. Produced via immunoSEQ multiplex PCR; TCRdb's table is partial and in-frame only. The sample holds around 250,000 clones, nearly 90% seen once. The material sequenced was PBMCs. This clonotype was obtained from a woman aged 18-35 years in good health and CMV-seronegative. J is TRBJ2-1 and V is TRBV5-1, with TRBD2 identical over 13 bases. CDR3 DNA sequence: TGCGCCAGCAGCAAGACTAGCGGGGGGCCCTACAATGAGCAGTTCTTC. Translating it yields CASSKTSGGPYNEQFF.